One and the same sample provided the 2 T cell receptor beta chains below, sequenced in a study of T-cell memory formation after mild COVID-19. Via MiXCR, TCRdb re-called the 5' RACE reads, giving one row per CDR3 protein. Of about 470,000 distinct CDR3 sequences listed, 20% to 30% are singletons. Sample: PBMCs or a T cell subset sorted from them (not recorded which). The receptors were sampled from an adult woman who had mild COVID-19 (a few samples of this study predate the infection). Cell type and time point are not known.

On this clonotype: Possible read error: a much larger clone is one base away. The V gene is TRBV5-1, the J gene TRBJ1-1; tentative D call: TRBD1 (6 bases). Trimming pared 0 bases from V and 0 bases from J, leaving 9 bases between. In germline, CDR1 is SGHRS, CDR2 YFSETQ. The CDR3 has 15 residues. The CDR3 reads CASSLGQEMNTEAFF. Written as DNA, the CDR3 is TGCGCCAGCAGCTTGGGACAGGAGATGAACACTGAAGCTTTCTTT.

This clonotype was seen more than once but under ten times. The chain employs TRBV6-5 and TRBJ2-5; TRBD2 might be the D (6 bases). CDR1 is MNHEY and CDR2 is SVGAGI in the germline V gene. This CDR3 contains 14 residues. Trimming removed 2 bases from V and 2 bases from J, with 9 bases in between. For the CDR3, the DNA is TGTGCCAGCAGTTACGGGCGGGGTCAAGAGACCCAGTACTTC. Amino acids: CASSYGRGQETQYF.